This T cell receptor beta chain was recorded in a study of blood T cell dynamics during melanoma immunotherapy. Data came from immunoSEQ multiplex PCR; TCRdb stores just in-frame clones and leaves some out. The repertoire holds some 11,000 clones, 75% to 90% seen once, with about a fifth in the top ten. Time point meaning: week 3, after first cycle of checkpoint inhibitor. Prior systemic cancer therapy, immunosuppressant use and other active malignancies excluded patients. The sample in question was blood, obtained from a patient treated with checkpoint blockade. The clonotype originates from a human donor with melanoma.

Here the CDR3 reads CSAGQGAYNEQFF. The CDR3, as DNA: TGCAGCGCAGGGCAGGGGGCCTACAATGAGCAGTTCTTC. The chain has TRBV29-1 and TRBJ2-1; 7 positions agree with TRBD1. Per the germline V gene, CDR1 is SQVTM and CDR2 is ANQGSEA. J gave up 2 bases and V 7 bases, and 5 bases lay outside the gene matches. The CDR3 length is 13 residues.